This record looks at one T cell receptor beta chain sequence and its context. This record belongs to a study of blood T cell repertoires in COVID-19. Overall study context: In each case, the material was cDNA or gDNA derived from T cells, B-cell-depleted T cells, or PBMCs.

As processed by the authors: Nucleated cell counts were estimated from reference gene primer amplification. Assay: immunoSEQ multiplex PCR; the TCRdb copy retains only in-frame clones and omits some. D and trimming come from the DNA, and the V and J calls and clone size come from that table. The sample includes 150,000 to 200,000 clones, around 88% seen only once; the top ten take about 5%. The germline gives CDR1 LGHDT, CDR2 YNNKEL (reference sequence). V trimming: 0 bases; J trimming: 7 bases; junction bases outside the gene matches: 6. The CDR3 runs 15 residues. V and J are TRBV3-1 (or the pseudogene TRBV3-2) and TRBJ1-2, with 9 bases aligning to TRBD1. Sample: peripheral blood. The clonotype originates from a human donor in a cohort sampled during active COVID-19. CDR3 sequence: CASSQDLGTGRGYTF. DNA of the CDR3: TGTGCCAGCAGCCAAGATCTGGGGACAGGGCGTGGCTACACCTTC.